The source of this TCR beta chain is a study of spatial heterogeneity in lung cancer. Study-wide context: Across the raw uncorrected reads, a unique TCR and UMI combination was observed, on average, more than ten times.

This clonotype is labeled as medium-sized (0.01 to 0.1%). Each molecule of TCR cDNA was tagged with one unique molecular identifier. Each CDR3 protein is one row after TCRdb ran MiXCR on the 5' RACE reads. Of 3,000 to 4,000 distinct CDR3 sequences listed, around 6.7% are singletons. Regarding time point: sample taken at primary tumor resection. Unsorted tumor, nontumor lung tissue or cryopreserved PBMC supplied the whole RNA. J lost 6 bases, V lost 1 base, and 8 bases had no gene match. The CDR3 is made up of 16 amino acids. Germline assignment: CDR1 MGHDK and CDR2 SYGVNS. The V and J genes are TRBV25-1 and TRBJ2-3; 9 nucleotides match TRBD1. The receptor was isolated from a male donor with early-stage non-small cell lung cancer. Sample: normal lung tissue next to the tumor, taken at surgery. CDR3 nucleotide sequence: TGTGCCAGCAGTGAATGGGGACAGGGCCGTAGGGATACGCAGTATTTT. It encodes CASSEWGQGRRDTQYF.